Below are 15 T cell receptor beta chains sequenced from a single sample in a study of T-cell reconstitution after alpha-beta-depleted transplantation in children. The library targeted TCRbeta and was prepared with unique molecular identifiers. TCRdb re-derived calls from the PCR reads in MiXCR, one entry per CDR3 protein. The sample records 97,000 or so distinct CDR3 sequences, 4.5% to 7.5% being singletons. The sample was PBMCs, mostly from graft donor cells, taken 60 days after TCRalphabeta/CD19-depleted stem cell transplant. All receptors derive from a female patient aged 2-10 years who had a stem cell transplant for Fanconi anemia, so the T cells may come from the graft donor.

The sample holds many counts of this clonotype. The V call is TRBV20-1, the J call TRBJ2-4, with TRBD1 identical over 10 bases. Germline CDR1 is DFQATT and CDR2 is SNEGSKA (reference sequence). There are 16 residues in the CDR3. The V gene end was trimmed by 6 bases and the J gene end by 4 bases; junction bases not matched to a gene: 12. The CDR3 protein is CSARRTPGQGKNIQYF. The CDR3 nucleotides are TGCAGTGCGCGACGCACTCCGGGACAGGGGAAAAACATTCAGTACTTC.

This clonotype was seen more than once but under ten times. The DNA for the CDR3 is TGCGCCAGCAGCTTGGGACAGGGAGGTGAAAAACTGTTTTTT. Amino acid sequence: CASSLGQGGEKLFF. The V call is TRBV5-1, the J call TRBJ1-4; TRBD1 matches at 7 bases. V dropped 0 bases and J dropped 7; count of bases not matched to a gene: 3. CDR1 SGHRS and CDR2 YFSETQ come from the germline V gene. The CDR3 consists of 14 residues.

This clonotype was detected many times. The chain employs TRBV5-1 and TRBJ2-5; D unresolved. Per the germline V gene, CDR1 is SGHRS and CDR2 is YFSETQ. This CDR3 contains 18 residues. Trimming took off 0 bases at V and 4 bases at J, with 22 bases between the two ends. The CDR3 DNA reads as TGCGCCAGCAGCTTGGATGTTCGTCAGGCACAATTCAGAGAGACCCAGTACTTC. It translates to CASSLDVRQAQFRETQYF.

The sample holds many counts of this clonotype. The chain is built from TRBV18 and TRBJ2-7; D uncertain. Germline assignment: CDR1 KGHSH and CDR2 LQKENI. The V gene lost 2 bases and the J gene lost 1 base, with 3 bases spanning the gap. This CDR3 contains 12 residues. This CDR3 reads CASSPTSYEQYF. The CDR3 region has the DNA TGTGCCAGCTCACCAACTTCCTACGAGCAGTACTTC. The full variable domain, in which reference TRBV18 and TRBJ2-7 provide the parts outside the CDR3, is NAGVMQNPRHLVRRRGQEARLRCSPMKGHSHVYWYRQLPEEGLKFMVYLQKENIIDESGMPKERFSAEFPKEGPSILRIQQVVRGDSAAYFCASSPTSYEQYFGPGTRLTVT.

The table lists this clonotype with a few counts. The CDR3 DNA is TGCAGTGCTAGAGACGGGACTAAGGCGAACACCGGGGAGCTGTTTTTT. This codes for CSARDGTKANTGELFF. The chain is built from TRBV20-1 and TRBJ2-2; 7 bases match TRBD2. With V trimmed by 0 bases and J by 0 bases, 4 bases remained unmatched. The CDR3 has 16 amino acids. Germline V gives CDR1 DFQATT, CDR2 SNEGSKA (reference sequence).

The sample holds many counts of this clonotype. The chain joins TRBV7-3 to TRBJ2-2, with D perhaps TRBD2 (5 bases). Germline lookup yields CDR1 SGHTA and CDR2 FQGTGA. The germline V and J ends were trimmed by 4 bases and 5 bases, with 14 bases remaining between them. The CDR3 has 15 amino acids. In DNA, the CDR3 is TGTGCCAGCAGCTCGATGTCTCGGGGTACCGGGGAGCTGTTTTTT. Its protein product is CASSSMSRGTGELFF.

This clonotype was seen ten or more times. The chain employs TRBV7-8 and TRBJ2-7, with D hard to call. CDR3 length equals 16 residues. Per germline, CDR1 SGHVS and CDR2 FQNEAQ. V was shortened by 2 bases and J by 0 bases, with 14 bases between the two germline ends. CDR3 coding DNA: TGTGCCAGCAGCTTAAGTAAGGACGGTTCCTCCTACGAGCAGTACTTC. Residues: CASSLSKDGSSYEQYF.

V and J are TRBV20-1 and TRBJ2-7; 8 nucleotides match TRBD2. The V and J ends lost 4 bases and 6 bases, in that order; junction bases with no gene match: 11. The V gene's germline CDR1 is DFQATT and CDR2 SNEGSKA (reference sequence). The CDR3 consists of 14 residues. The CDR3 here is CSAKHGAGAPEQYF. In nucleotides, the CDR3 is TGCAGTGCTAAGCATGGAGCGGGAGCTCCCGAGCAGTACTTC.

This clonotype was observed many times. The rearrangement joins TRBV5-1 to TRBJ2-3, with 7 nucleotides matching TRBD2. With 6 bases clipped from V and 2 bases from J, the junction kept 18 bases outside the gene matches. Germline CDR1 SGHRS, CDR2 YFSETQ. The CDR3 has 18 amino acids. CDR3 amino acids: CASTNRWVAGSLTDTQYF. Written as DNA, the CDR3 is TGCGCCAGCACCAACCGGTGGGTAGCGGGCTCCCTCACAGATACGCAGTATTTT.

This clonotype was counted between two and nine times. CDR3 DNA sequence: TGTGCCAGCAGCTTAGTGCCGGGGGGAGGGGGGGCGAACAATGAGCAGTTCTTC. It codes for CASSLVPGGGGANNEQFF. This sequence joins TRBV7-2 and TRBJ2-1; D is perhaps TRBD2 (7 bases). CDR1 and CDR2 from the germline V gene are SGHTA and FQGNSA. Trimming stripped 1 base from V and 5 bases from J, with 21 bases between. CDR3 length equals 18 residues.

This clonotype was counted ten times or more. The CDR3 region has the DNA TGTGCCAGCATCTCTAGCGGGAGTGGACAGACCCAGTACTTC. Translating it yields CASISSGSGQTQYF. V usage is TRBV7-9 and J usage is TRBJ2-5; 10 bases match TRBD2. The CDR3 extends over 14 amino acids. Germline V CDR1 and CDR2: SEHNR, FQNEAQ (reference sequence). V trimming: 7 bases; J trimming: 6 bases; junction bases outside the gene matches: 8.

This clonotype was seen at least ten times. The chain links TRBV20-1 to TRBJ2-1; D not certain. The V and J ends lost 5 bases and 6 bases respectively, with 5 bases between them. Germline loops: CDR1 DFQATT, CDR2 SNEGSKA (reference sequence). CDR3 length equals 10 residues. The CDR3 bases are TGCAGTGCTCCCCTCAATGAGCAGTTCTTC. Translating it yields CSAPLNEQFF.

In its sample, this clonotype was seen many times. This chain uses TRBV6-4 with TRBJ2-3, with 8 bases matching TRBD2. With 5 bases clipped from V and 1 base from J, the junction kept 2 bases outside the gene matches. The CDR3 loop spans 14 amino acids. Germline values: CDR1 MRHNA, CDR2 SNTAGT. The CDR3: CASSYSGGTDTQYF. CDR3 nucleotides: TGTGCCAGCAGTTATAGCGGGGGCACAGATACGCAGTATTTT.

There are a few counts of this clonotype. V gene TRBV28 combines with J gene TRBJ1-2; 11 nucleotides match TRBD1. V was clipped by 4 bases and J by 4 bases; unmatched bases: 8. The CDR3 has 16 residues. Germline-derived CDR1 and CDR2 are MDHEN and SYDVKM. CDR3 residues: CASSSAGTGGPYGYTF. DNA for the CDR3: TGTGCCAGCAGTTCCGCCGGGACAGGGGGTCCCTATGGCTACACCTTC.

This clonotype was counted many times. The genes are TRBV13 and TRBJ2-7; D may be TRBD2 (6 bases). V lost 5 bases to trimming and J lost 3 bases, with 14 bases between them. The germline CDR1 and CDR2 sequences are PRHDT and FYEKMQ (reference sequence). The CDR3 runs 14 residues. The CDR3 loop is CASSLGLGDYEQYF. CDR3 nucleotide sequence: TGTGCCAGCAGCCTGGGACTGGGGGACTACGAGCAGTACTTC. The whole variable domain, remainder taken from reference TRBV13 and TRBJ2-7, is AAGVIQSPRHLIKEKRETATLKCYPIPRHDTVYWYQQGPGQDPQFLISFYEKMQSDKGSIPDRFSAQQFSDYHSELNMSSLELGDSALYFCASSLGLGDYEQYFGPGTRLTVT.